This T cell receptor beta chain was found in a study of beta chain features in type 1 diabetes. CDR1 is SGHAT and CDR2 is FQNNGV in the germline V gene. The CDR3 spans 15 residues. Germline trimming cut 5 bases from V and 5 bases from J; bases unmatched to any gene: 10. Sequencing targeted expressed TCRB transcripts, as all isolated RNA had been reverse transcribed. Produced via immunoSEQ multiplex PCR; TCRdb's table is partial and in-frame only. The sample records around 300,000 clones, 12% to 15% being singletons. This clone was detected a few times. The antigen remains unidentified. Study outcomes and limitations: Naive, central memory and Treg TCRB repertoires appeared more alike in patients than in healthy donors.

The chain recombines TRBV11-2 with TRBJ1-1; 8 positions agree with TRBD1. The specimen was central memory CD4+ T cells from blood. The receptor was derived from a man aged 30 to 45 in good health. The CDR3 sequence is CASSPYDRGWTEAFF. In nucleotides, the CDR3 is TGTGCCAGCAGCCCTTACGACAGGGGTTGGACTGAAGCTTTCTTT.